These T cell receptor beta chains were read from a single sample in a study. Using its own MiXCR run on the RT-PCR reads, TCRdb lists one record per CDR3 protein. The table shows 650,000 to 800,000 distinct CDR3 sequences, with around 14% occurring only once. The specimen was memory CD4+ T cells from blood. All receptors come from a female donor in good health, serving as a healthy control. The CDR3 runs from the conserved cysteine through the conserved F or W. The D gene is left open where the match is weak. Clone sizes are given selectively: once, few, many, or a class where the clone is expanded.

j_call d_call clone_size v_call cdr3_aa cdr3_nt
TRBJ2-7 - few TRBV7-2 CASSFQIGPDYEQYF TGTGCCAGCAGCTTCCAAATAGGTCCAGACTACGAGCAGTACTTC
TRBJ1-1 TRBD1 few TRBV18 CASSQGAGDTEAFF TGTGCCAGCTCACAGGGGGCAGGTGACACTGAAGCTTTCTTT
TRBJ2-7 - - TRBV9 CASSTGSGGSYEQYF TGTGCCAGCAGCACCGGAAGTGGGGGGTCCTACGAGCAGTACTTC
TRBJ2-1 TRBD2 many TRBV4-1 CASSHGQTSGYNEQFF TGCGCCAGCAGCCATGGCCAGACTAGCGGTTACAATGAGCAGTTCTTC
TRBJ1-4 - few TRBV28 CASSLGSKLFF TGTGCCAGCAGTTTAGGGTCAAAACTGTTTTTT
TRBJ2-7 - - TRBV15 CATSTRGLSYEQYF TGTGCCACCAGCACTCGGGGGCTGTCCTACGAGCAGTACTTC
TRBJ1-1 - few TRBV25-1 CASSEGGIGVRAFF TGTGCCAGCAGTGAAGGGGGGATCGGGGTGAGAGCTTTCTTT
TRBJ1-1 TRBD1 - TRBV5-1 CASSFAGTGETEAFF TGCGCCAGCAGCTTCGCCGGGACAGGGGAAACTGAAGCTTTCTTT
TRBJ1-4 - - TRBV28 CASSRDQAKLFF TGTGCCAGCAGCCGGGACCAGGCAAAACTGTTTTTT
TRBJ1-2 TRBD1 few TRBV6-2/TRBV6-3 CASSNYGTGNYGYTF TGTGCCAGCAGTAACTACGGGACAGGGAACTATGGCTACACCTTC
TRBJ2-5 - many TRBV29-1 CSARQQQETQYF TGCAGCGCCCGGCAGCAACAAGAGACCCAGTACTTC
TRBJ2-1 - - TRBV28 CASSPHQGPYNEQFF TGTGCCAGCAGTCCACATCAGGGACCCTACAATGAGCAGTTCTTC
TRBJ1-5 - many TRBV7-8 CASSLEGLLGSNQPQHF TGTGCCAGCAGCTTAGAGGGGTTATTGGGTAGCAATCAGCCCCAGCATTTT
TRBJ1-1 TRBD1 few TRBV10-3 CAIRGTEGNTEAFF TGTGCCATCAGGGGGACAGAAGGGAACACTGAAGCTTTCTTT
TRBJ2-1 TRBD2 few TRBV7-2 CASRPRLAGRDEQFF TGTGCCAGCAGACCGAGACTAGCGGGAAGGGATGAGCAGTTCTTC
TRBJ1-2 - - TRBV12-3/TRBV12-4 CASSLNRENYGYTF TGTGCCAGCAGTCTCAACAGAGAAAACTATGGCTACACCTTC
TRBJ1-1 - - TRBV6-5 CASSYSRPWAGNTEAFF TGTGCCAGCAGTTACTCTAGGCCCTGGGCGGGGAACACTGAAGCTTTCTTT
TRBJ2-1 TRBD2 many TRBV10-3 CAISSQEGLAGNNEQFF TGTGCCATCAGTTCCCAGGAGGGACTAGCGGGAAACAATGAGCAGTTCTTC
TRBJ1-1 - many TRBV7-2 CASSRGTGMNTEAFF TGTGCCAGCAGCCGGGGGACGGGAATGAACACTGAAGCTTTCTTT
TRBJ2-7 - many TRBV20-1 CSAPTRSYEQYF TGCAGTGCTCCCACACGCTCCTACGAGCAGTACTTC
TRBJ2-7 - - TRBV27 CASSLGGLGFEQYF TGTGCCAGCAGTTTAGGGGGACTTGGGTTCGAGCAGTACTTC
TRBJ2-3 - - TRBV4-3 CASSRYSTDTQYF TGCGCCAGCAGCCGGTACAGCACAGATACGCAGTATTTT
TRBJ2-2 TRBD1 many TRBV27 CASTQFPRGRGTGELFF TGTGCCAGCACCCAGTTTCCGAGGGGGCGCGGCACCGGGGAGCTGTTTTTT
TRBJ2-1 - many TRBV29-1 CSVGQYNEQFF TGCAGCGTCGGACAGTACAATGAGCAGTTCTTC
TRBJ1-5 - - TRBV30 CALSPGHHNQPQHF TGTGCCCTATCCCCGGGACATCACAATCAGCCCCAGCATTTT
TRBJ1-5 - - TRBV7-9 CASSWGDRGNQPQHF TGTGCCAGCAGCTGGGGGGATCGGGGCAATCAGCCCCAGCATTTT
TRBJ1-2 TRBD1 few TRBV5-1 CASTYGDRSNYGYTF TGCGCCAGCACCTATGGGGACAGGTCTAACTATGGCTACACCTTC
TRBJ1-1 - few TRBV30 CAWSVGTIQAFF TGTGCCTGGAGTGTTGGGACGATTCAAGCTTTCTTT